This TCR beta chain was observed in a study of T cells in Graves' hyperthyroidism and ophthalmopathy. Broader study findings: Most thyroid clonotypes that were expanded above 0.001 also turned up in blood. In simple terms, a model built on 13 V-J features told ophthalmopathy apart from stable hyperthyroidism.

The source material, RNA transcripts, was used to amplify TCR beta CDR3 regions. First-round RT-PCR of the TCR CDR3 relied on the HTBI primer set. Via MiXCR, TCRdb re-called the multiplex PCR reads, giving one row per CDR3 protein. The table records hundreds of thousands of distinct CDR3 sequences, 35% of them present only once. Exclusion of a patient resulted from uncontrolled infection, other autoimmune disease, pregnancy or lactation. As concerns this clonotype: The antigen remains undetermined.

The V gene's germline CDR1 is SEHNR and CDR2 FQNEAQ (reference sequence). Deletions cut 8 bases from V and 4 bases from J, with 27 bases between. The CDR3 runs to 17 residues. Input material: blood. The receptor's source is a woman aged 40 to 50 with Graves' hyperthyroidism. The genes are TRBV7-9 and TRBJ2-7; weak D call: TRBD1 (6 bases). CDR3 coding DNA: TGTGCCAGCTCACCACCAGGGGCCCTTGGGGCTAGGTACGAGCAGTACTTC. Its protein product is CASSPPGALGARYEQYF.